Sequencing of this T cell receptor beta chain was carried out in a study of blood T cell repertoires in COVID-19. Study in general: Donors in the United States, Italy and Spain gave samples during acute or convalescent COVID-19.

Seattle cases were enrolled at active infection and followed longitudinally. This clone was seen a single time. Original handling: Estimated nucleated cell counts came from reference gene primer amplification. Measured with immunoSEQ multiplex PCR; TCRdb has only the in-frame clones, and not every one. V, J and clone size are those of that table, while D and trimming were read from the DNA. The sample has under 200,000 clones; less than 85% are singletons. The source of this sequence is a woman in her sixties or seventies with COVID-19, enrolled during active disease. Specimen: peripheral blood.

Written as DNA, the CDR3 is TGTGCCAGCAGCCTGACTAGCGGGCCCTCAGATACGCAGTATTTT. This codes for CASSLTSGPSDTQYF. V usage is TRBV7-3 and J usage is TRBJ2-3, with 10 nucleotides matching TRBD2. Trimming at V came to 5 bases and at J to 4 bases, leaving 6 bases not matched to a gene. This CDR3 contains 15 residues. Germline V gene sequence: CDR1 SGHTA, CDR2 FQGTGA. Based on the CDR3 plus reference TRBV7-3 and TRBJ2-3, the full variable domain is GAGVSQTPSNKVTEKGKYVELRCDPISGHTALYWYRQSLGQGPEFLIYFQGTGAADDSGLPNDRFFAVRPEGSVSTLKIQRTERGDSAVYLCASSLTSGPSDTQYFGPGTRLTVL.